One and the same sample provided the 2 T cell receptor beta chains below, sequenced in a study of T cell responses to AZD1222 COVID-19 vaccine. Sequencing was performed with immunoSEQ multiplex PCR; in TCRdb, only in-frame clones are kept and a portion is missing. The sample carries 150,000 to 250,000 clones, approximately 93% recorded once. Sequenced here: peripheral blood, sampled 28 days after the second AZD1222 dose. The receptors originated from an adult who received the AZD1222 COVID-19 vaccine.

The J gene is TRBJ1-5, the V gene TRBV10-1; 9 nucleotides agree with TRBD1. CDR3 length: 17 amino acids. Germline V gene sequence: CDR1 WNHNN, CDR2 SYGVQD (reference sequence). Germline trimming cut 0 bases from V and 2 bases from J; bases unmatched to any gene: 5. The CDR3 loop reads CASSESTGGLGNQPQHF. The CDR3 bases are TGCGCCAGCAGTGAGTCGACAGGGGGGTTAGGCAATCAGCCCCAGCATTTT.

The chain uses TRBV18 and TRBJ1-1; D uncertain. Trimming pared 0 bases from V and 5 bases from J, leaving 7 bases between. This CDR3 spans 13 amino acids. In germline, CDR1 is KGHSH, CDR2 LQKENI. CDR3 coding DNA: TGTGCCAGCTCACCACCGGGTCCGACTGAAGCTTTCTTT. Encoded protein: CASSPPGPTEAFF.